This T cell receptor (beta chain) was observed in a study of cytotoxic CD8 clonotypes in ibrutinib-treated CLL. The study, taken as a whole, reports: Baseline clonality, higher than in age-matched healthy donors, tracked circulating CD8+ T-cell counts.

This clone has just a few counts. The antigen is undetermined. Here immunoSEQ multiplex PCR was the method, and the copy in TCRdb shows in-frame clones only, minus some. Of tens of thousands of clones listed, 75% to 85% are singletons. V was shortened by 1 base and J by 0 bases, with 13 bases between the two germline ends. The CDR3 extends over 16 amino acids. In germline, CDR1 is KGHSH, CDR2 LQKENI. The sequenced sample was PBMCs, obtained after 24 months of ibrutinib treatment. The TCR originated in a human donor with chronic lymphocytic leukemia. The chain employs TRBV18 and TRBJ2-7; D is unresolved. CDR3 loop: CASSPQRIPVSYEQYF. The CDR3 coding sequence is TGTGCCAGCTCACCACAAAGAATTCCGGTCTCCTACGAGCAGTACTTC.